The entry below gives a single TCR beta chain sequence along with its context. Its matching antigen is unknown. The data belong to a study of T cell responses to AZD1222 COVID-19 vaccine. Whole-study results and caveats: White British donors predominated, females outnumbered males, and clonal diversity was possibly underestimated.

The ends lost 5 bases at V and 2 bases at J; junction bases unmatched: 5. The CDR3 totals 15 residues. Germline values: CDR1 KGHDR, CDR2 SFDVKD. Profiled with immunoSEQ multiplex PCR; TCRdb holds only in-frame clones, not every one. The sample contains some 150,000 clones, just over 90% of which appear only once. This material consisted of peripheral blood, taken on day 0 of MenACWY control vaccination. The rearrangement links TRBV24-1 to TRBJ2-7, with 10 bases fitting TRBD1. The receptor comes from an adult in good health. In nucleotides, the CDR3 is TGTGCCACCAGTGTCGGGACAGGGGTTACCTACGAGCAGTACTTC. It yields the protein CATSVGTGVTYEQYF.